The present TCR beta chain was sequenced within a study of HIV-infected patients and healthy controls (dated by TCRdb to between 2012 and 2015). Broadly, across the study: Although they stayed below normal ranges, CD4 counts in about 85% of the 16 patients rose modestly but significantly after three months of therapy. No consistent shift in CD8 counts was seen during early therapy, whereas a slight rise was seen in the CD4:CD8 ratio. After a further year of therapy, viral load was undetectable in all patients, having already become undetectable in 11 of 16 patients by the second bleed. Overall T-cell lymphocytopenia was not observed in the patients, and no significant difference from controls was found in total CDR3 counts per chain. The study asked whether deep sequencing of the TCR repertoire from small blood samples of HIV patients could detect immune perturbation and reconstitution. Broad study findings and their caveats: Differing numbers of distinct sequences in patients and controls hindered comparison, and size-matching assigned excessive weight to rare events in the HIV-infected data. HIV-infected repertoires had significantly higher mean Gini indices than controls, possibly reflecting oligoclonality. Only roughly 14 weeks of therapy was reflected in the treated samples, a period arguably too short to observe immune reconstitution given low adult thymic output. In size-matched repertoire data, the apparent post-therapy recovery of the Gini index in HIV-infected patients was not replicated. By Jaccard index and by the count of highly shared sequences, healthy controls shared more CDR3s between individuals than HIV+ patients did. Roughly threefold more distinct CDR3s and higher Shannon diversity were observed in healthy control repertoires than in untreated HIV+ repertoires. Significantly different mean usage between HIV-infected patients and controls was observed for eight alpha and eight beta V genes. Donor HLA types were not determined in the study. The observed differences in diversity could not be explained by the slight differences in age and sex profiles between the study cohorts. MAIT cell alpha-chain CDR3s were found at high frequency in healthy controls but were severely depleted in HIV+ repertoires. Processing included only sixteen HIV-infected individuals, and this was regarded by the authors as a major limit on how widely the findings apply. Using whole blood restricted sequencing depth and prevented separating the dynamics of distinct T-cell subpopulations. Most CMV-associated CDR3s became more frequent during therapy, although their change was not significant, whereas HIV-associated CDR3s showed a significant decrease in frequency. In the samples, alpha-beta chain pairing was left undetermined.

This clonotype was recorded at least ten times. Its recognized antigen is unknown. Within one base of it there is no much larger clone, and no base qualities were kept. The junction shows trimming of 2 bases on V and 2 bases on J, plus 3 bases between the germline ends. From the cysteine up to the phenylalanine, the CDR3 has a length of 13 residues. Only CDR3 DNA is held: 39 bases, read in frame from base 1. The germline V gene sets CDR1 to MNHEY and CDR2 to SVGAGI. After antiretroviral therapy began, follow-up blood was collected from HIV-infected patients roughly three months, about 14 weeks, later. Whole blood was used without fractionating the cells, so the repertoire represented all peripheral T cells without sorting. An approximately 2.6 ml sample of peripheral blood was drawn into Tempus tubes for RNA extraction. Treatment interruptions were among the grounds for excluding patients from enrollment, as were febrile or AIDS-related illness, tumors, hepatitis B or C coinfection, immunomodulatory therapy and recent vaccination. Residual genomic DNA was removed with the TURBO-DNase kit and globin mRNA was depleted with GLOBINclear.

450 to 500 ng RNA was reverse transcribed with SuperScript III using primers against the alpha and beta constant regions. Separate alpha and beta chain libraries were generated by chain-specific third strand synthesis with multiplexing indices. The protocol used a single primer pair to amplify all rearrangements within a chain, which avoided primer bias, and attached molecular barcodes to each cDNA molecule. The SP2 sequencing primer site and a random hexamer were carried on a 5' RACE adapter, to which purified cDNA was joined by T4 RNA Ligase 1. Second strand synthesis was performed with Phusion polymerase and primed from the SP2 site, and slow temperature ramps were applied to favor optimal annealing. Two random hexamer sequences, both added before amplification and joined together, made up the 12-nucleotide barcode of each molecule. An amplification PCR of around 25 cycles with P5s and P7 primers came after a short first PCR that had added P5 and P7 adapter elements plus a second index. In total the libraries went through 27 PCR cycles, after which the libraries were quantified on a Qubit, sized on a Bioanalyzer, and diluted to 3 to 4.5 nM. Sequencing of the normalized libraries was performed on an Illumina MiSeq with 2 x 250 paired-end kits. Reverse transcription reactions underwent purification over MinElute columns, with elution into roughly 9.8 ul Tris-Cl. The adapter ligations were run for roughly 25 hours at 16 degrees C, and AMPure XP beads at a 1:1 ratio were afterwards used to clean them. Per the original workflow: A modified Decombinator that output V, J, insert and barcode information was used to process the demultiplexed FASTQ files. Any sequence that shared a barcode yet differed from the dominant sequence was discarded as an error, and the number of original cDNA molecules was estimated by counting barcodes clustered at Levenshtein distance 3. For downstream analyses, the R packages ineq, vegan, igraph and RCytoscape were used, along with IMGT nomenclature and CDR3 definitions. V gene usage was computed over distinct sequences, each TCR counted once to avoid skew from clonal expansion. Within a donor, similarity networks joined unique CDR3 amino acid sequences in every case where two of them were separated by a single Levenshtein edit. Published HIV-specific CDR3s (around 100 alpha, 700 or so beta) and CMV-specific CDR3s (roughly 14 alpha, a few hundred beta) were compiled and searched for in the repertoires. Lower sequence numbers were not the cause of the decreased diversity in patients, as random subsampling to size-matched repertoires showed. TCRdb trimmed the raw reads at Q25, called clones with MiXCR and kept productive beta chains. Each entry merges the rows of one CDR3 protein and shows their most common DNA and genes. The V and J calls were not made by the authors but by TCRdb's processing. The sample table contains some 9,300 distinct CDR3 sequences; only one count was recorded for about 6.5% of them. Approximately 30% of the sample lies in the top ten.

The input for sequencing was blood, taken during antiretroviral therapy. The receptor was isolated from an adult with HIV infection. The donor label of this sample is uncertain. This chain is built from TRBV6-5 and TRBJ2-2; the D gene is not confidently resolved. The DNA sequence is TGTGCCAGCAGTTACCCCAACACCGGGGAGCTGTTTTTT. Translated, this is CASSYPNTGELFF.